Sequencing of this T cell receptor beta chain was carried out in a study of cytomegalovirus exposure and HLA in healthy donors. Study in general: The roughly 120 validation repertoires used the same platform as the approximately 700 first-cohort repertoires (as reported by a later analysis).

Profiling relied on immunoSEQ multiplex PCR, and the TCRdb table lists in-frame clones only, not all of them. The sample has roughly 73,000 clones, around 95% seen once. This CDR3 is 13 amino acids long. V was trimmed by 4 bases and J by 3 bases, leaving 10 bases between them. CDR1 and CDR2 (germline): KGHSH, LQKENI. Material for sequencing was PBMCs. The clonotype was recovered from a man younger than 35 in good health and CMV-seronegative. This chain uses TRBV18 with TRBJ2-7; D unresolved. DNA for the CDR3: TGTGCCAGCTCACAGTCTTACAGCTACGAGCAGTACTTC. This encodes CASSQSYSYEQYF. Looking up the rest from reference TRBV18 and TRBJ2-7 gives the full variable domain: NAGVMQNPRHLVRRRGQEARLRCSPMKGHSHVYWYRQLPEEGLKFMVYLQKENIIDESGMPKERFSAEFPKEGPSILRIQQVVRGDSAAYFCASSQSYSYEQYFGPGTRLTVT.